This record concerns one T cell receptor (beta chain) sequence. Deletions cut 3 bases from V and 2 bases from J, with 8 bases between. This CDR3 spans 13 amino acids. The germline CDR1 and CDR2 sequences are SGHNT and YENEEA. The data are from a study of blood T cell repertoires in COVID-19. Repertoires were generated with immunoSEQ multiplex PCR, while TCRdb's copy carries only in-frame clones and drops some. The sample lists fewer than 400,000 clones, approximately 90% occurring once. The TCR comes from a man aged 30-40 years who had recovered from COVID-19. V and J are TRBV11-3 and TRBJ2-7; maybe TRBD2 (6 bases). Sequencing input: PBMCs or T cells enriched from blood (not recorded which). In DNA, the CDR3 is TGTGCCAGCAGCTTCGCGGGGACCTACGAGCAGTACTTC. Protein: CASSFAGTYEQYF.